Presented here are 16 T cell receptor beta chains from one specimen sequenced in a study of blood T cell repertoires in COVID-19. Generated by immunoSEQ multiplex PCR, the TCRdb table keeps only in-frame clones and is missing some. The data contain about 290,000 clones, about nine tenths of them singletons. The sequenced sample was PBMCs or T cells enriched from blood (not recorded which). These receptors came from a woman aged 40 to 55 who had recovered from COVID-19.

This clone has a handful of counts. The chain employs TRBV4-1 and TRBJ1-2, with D unclear. Germline V gene data show CDR1 as MGHRA and CDR2 as YSYEKL. V was cut by 0 bases and J by 0 bases, with 8 bases left in between. The CDR3 length is 15 residues. CDR3 in DNA: TGCGCCAGCAGCCAAGATCAGACACCTAACTATGGCTACACCTTC. It encodes CASSQDQTPNYGYTF.

V and J are TRBV5-1 and TRBJ2-3; the match to TRBD2 covers 16 bases. CDR1 is SGHRS, CDR2 YFSETQ, per germline. This CDR3 has 18 residues. Germline trimming cut 4 bases from V and 2 bases from J; bases unmatched to any gene: 7. Written as DNA, the CDR3 is TGCGCCAGCAGCCGGGGACTAGCGGGGGGGATTATCACAGATACGCAGTATTTT. Protein sequence: CASSRGLAGGIITDTQYF.

The chain carries TRBV18 and TRBJ2-7; TRBD2 is a possible D gene (6 bases). The CDR3 is 14 residues long. The germline V and J ends were trimmed by 3 bases and 5 bases, with 14 bases remaining between them. From germline, CDR1 is KGHSH and CDR2 LQKENI. CDR3 nucleotides: TGTGCCAGCTCACCCCGAGCGGGTATCGACGAGCAGTACTTC. It is translated as CASSPRAGIDEQYF.

The chain carries TRBV6-5 and TRBJ1-2, with a tentative D call TRBD1 (5 bases). Germline assignment: CDR1 MNHEY and CDR2 SVGAGI. Deletions cut 11 bases from V and 1 base from J, with 14 bases between. This CDR3 region has 13 residues. The CDR3 is CASRGFFNYGYTF. The CDR3 DNA follows: TGTGCCTCAAGGGGCTTTTTTAACTATGGCTACACCTTC.

The chain employs TRBV30 and TRBJ1-2; 8 bases align to TRBD1. Losses at the gene ends were 1 base for V and 4 bases for J; bases not matched to a gene: 5. Germline values: CDR1 GTSNPN, CDR2 SVGIG (reference sequence). This CDR3 contains 14 residues. The chain's CDR3 is CAWSAGGGGYGYTF. The CDR3 nucleotides read TGTGCCTGGAGTGCAGGGGGCGGTGGCTATGGCTACACCTTC.

This chain joins TRBV30 and TRBJ2-4, with a weak D call TRBD2 (5 bases). CDR1 is GTSNPN, CDR2 SVGIG, per germline (reference sequence). The germline V and J ends were trimmed by 4 bases and 0 bases, with 7 bases remaining between them. The CDR3 consists of 13 residues. For the CDR3, the DNA is TGTGCCTGGACCGGGGTAGCCAAAAACATTCAGTACTTC. Amino acids: CAWTGVAKNIQYF.

Only one count was recorded for this clone. The chain links TRBV7-2 to TRBJ2-1, with D unclear. In germline, CDR1 is SGHTA, CDR2 FQGNSA. The ends were cut back, 6 bases at V and 7 bases at J, with 16 bases in the middle. The CDR3 has 14 amino acids. CDR3 nucleotides: TGTGCCAGCAGTCGCACACTATCGACTAATGAGCAGTTCTTC. Encoded protein: CASSRTLSTNEQFF.

The rearrangement joins TRBV9 to TRBJ2-5; 13 nucleotides match TRBD2. Germline CDR1 SGDLS, CDR2 YYNGEE. The CDR3 is 19 amino acids. V shed 3 bases and J 5 bases; nucleotides not matched to a gene: 16. CDR3 DNA sequence: TGTGCCAGCAGCGGCGCCCGGGGACTAGCGGGAAGTATTAGGGAGACCCAGTACTTC. This encodes CASSGARGLAGSIRETQYF.

V is TRBV9 and J is TRBJ1-1, with a weak D call TRBD1 (6 bases). The CDR3 sequence is 14 residues long. V lost 4 bases and J lost 7, with 17 bases in between. The germline V gene has CDR1 SGDLS and CDR2 YYNGEE. CDR3 nucleotide sequence: TGTGCCAGCAGCCGGGTCCCCGAGGGGGTTGAAGCTTTCTTT. It is translated as CASSRVPEGVEAFF.

The rearrangement links TRBV29-1 to TRBJ1-1; possibly TRBD1 for D (6 bases). The CDR3 consists of 12 residues. Looked up from germline, CDR1 is SQVTM and CDR2 is ANQGSEA. The CDR3 nucleotides are TGCACCCTCGAGGGGGGGGACACTGAAGCTTTCTTT. Its translation is CTLEGGDTEAFF.

The genes are TRBV6-6 and TRBJ1-2; D remains ambiguous. Trimming removed 2 bases at V and 4 bases at J, with 17 bases between. Germline CDR1 is MNHNY and CDR2 is SVGAGI (reference sequence). The CDR3 runs to 16 residues. CDR3 sequence: CASSYGQATSRYGYTF. CDR3 coding DNA: TGTGCCAGCAGTTACGGGCAGGCGACGTCCCGCTATGGCTACACCTTC.

The chain carries TRBV7-2 and TRBJ2-1; 12 bases are a match to TRBD2. With V trimmed by 3 bases and J by 9 bases, 6 bases remained unmatched. This CDR3 spans 15 amino acids. Germline CDR1 SGHTA, CDR2 FQGNSA. The CDR3 loop is CASSFSSGRAPEQFF. CDR3 coding DNA: TGTGCCAGCAGCTTCTCTAGCGGGAGGGCCCCTGAGCAGTTCTTC.

This clone was seen a single time. In DNA form, the CDR3 reads TGCGCCAGCAGCCAAGGTACTTTACTAGCGGGAGGGCTTCATGAGCAGTTCTTC. This encodes CASSQGTLLAGGLHEQFF. J is TRBJ2-1 and V is TRBV4-1; 13 nucleotides agree with TRBD2. Germline CDR1 is MGHRA and CDR2 is YSYEKL. The CDR3 covers 18 residues. The ends lost 1 base at V and 8 bases at J; junction bases unmatched: 11.

This chain uses TRBV9 with TRBJ1-5, with D possibly being TRBD1 (5 bases). V dropped 4 bases and J dropped 6 bases, with 14 bases sitting between them. The CDR3 covers 14 residues. Germline loops: CDR1 SGDLS, CDR2 YYNGEE. The DNA of the CDR3 is TGTGCCAGCAGCCCCGGACCGACAGCTCAGCCCCAGCATTTT. Translated: CASSPGPTAQPQHF.

The gene calls are TRBV4-3 and TRBJ2-6; 7 bases map to TRBD1. CDR3 length equals 16 residues. The junction had 4 bases not matched to a gene; V was cut back by 3 bases and J by 2 bases. Germline V lookup: CDR1 LGHNA, CDR2 YSLEER. CDR3 residues: CASSHTQGAGANVLTF. The CDR3 DNA is TGCGCCAGCAGCCATACCCAGGGGGCTGGGGCCAACGTCCTGACTTTC.

The rearrangement links TRBV9 to TRBJ1-1, with D possibly matching TRBD1 (6 bases). V was shortened by 0 bases and J by 2 bases, with 11 bases between the two germline ends. The germline V gene encodes CDR1 SGDLS and CDR2 YYNGEE. CDR3 length: 15 amino acids. The CDR3 DNA sequence: TGTGCCAGCAGCGTAGCTAGGACAGACAACACTGAAGCTTTCTTT. The encoded protein is CASSVARTDNTEAFF.